These 5 T cell receptor beta chains were all obtained from the same sample, sequenced in a study of blood T cell repertoires in COVID-19. Sequenced by immunoSEQ multiplex PCR; TCRdb stores in-frame clones only, minus some. This table holds fewer than 50,000 clones, roughly 73% found once. What was sequenced was peripheral blood. The receptors stem from a man older than 75 with acute or convalescent COVID-19.

V gene TRBV6-5 combines with J gene TRBJ1-1, with a weak D call TRBD1 (6 bases). CDR1 is MNHEY and CDR2 is SVGAGI in the germline V gene. The V end lost 10 bases, the J end lost 8 bases, and 17 bases lay between the germline ends. This CDR3 comprises 12 residues. The CDR3 nucleotides are TGTGCCACAGGACAGCCGCTGTTGGAAGCTTTCTTT. Its translation: CATGQPLLEAFF.

V usage is TRBV3-1 (or the pseudogene TRBV3-2) and J usage is TRBJ2-1, with D perhaps TRBD2 (5 bases). CDR1 LGHDT and CDR2 YNNKEL come from the germline V gene (reference sequence). The CDR3 spans 15 residues. The ends were cut back, 0 bases at V and 5 bases at J, with 11 bases in the middle. DNA for the CDR3: TGTGCCAGCAGCCAAGAGGAGCGGAATAACAATGAGCAGTTCTTC. It codes for CASSQEERNNNEQFF.

The rearrangement links TRBV20-1 to TRBJ1-2, with no clear D. The CDR3 loop spans 15 amino acids. Germline V gives CDR1 DFQATT, CDR2 SNEGSKA (reference sequence). V gave up 3 bases and J gave up 0 bases, with 14 bases separating them. The CDR3 reads CSASGPPPANYGYTF. The CDR3 DNA follows: TGCAGTGCTAGTGGGCCTCCTCCCGCTAACTATGGCTACACCTTC.

The V gene is TRBV5-1, the J gene TRBJ2-5, with 10 bases lining up with TRBD1. CDR1 is SGHRS and CDR2 is YFSETQ in the germline V gene. The CDR3 runs to 14 residues. Unmatched junction bases numbered 2, after V lost 2 bases and J lost 4 bases. CDR3 nucleotide sequence: TGCGCCAGCAGCTTAGGGGACAGGGGAGAGACCCAGTACTTC. It codes for CASSLGDRGETQYF.

This chain uses TRBV19 with TRBJ2-5; TRBD2 aligns across 7 bases. Germline trimming cut 2 bases from V and 5 bases from J; bases unmatched to any gene: 5. Germline assignment: CDR1 LNHDA and CDR2 SQIVND (reference sequence). The CDR3 has 14 amino acids. CDR3: CASSIMGGRETQYF. As DNA, the CDR3 is TGTGCCAGTAGTATAATGGGAGGGAGGGAGACCCAGTACTTC.